This T cell receptor (beta chain) was captured by sequencing in a study of T-cell reconstitution after alpha-beta-depleted transplantation in children. Findings and limits, study-wide: One year post-transplant, T-cell counts and diversity were largely derived from T cells produced anew. Elevated TCRbeta diversity at day 60 was traced, in some patients, to surviving recipient T cells and thymic progenitors. Approximately two months post-transplant, alpha-beta T cells reportedly originated from several hundred expanded graft clones.

About this clonotype itself: What it binds is unknown.

Germline V gene data show CDR1 as MNHEY and CDR2 as SMNVEV (reference sequence). The CDR3 sequence is 14 residues long. The V and J ends lost 6 bases and 0 bases respectively, with 9 bases between them. As it was prepared, the TCRbeta library received unique molecular identifiers. Each CDR3 protein is one row after TCRdb ran MiXCR on the PCR reads. The table includes under 750,000 distinct CDR3 sequences, roughly 23% detected once. The chain carries TRBV27 and TRBJ2-1; no clear D gene. Source: PBMCs, mostly from graft donor cells, taken 360 days after TCRalphabeta/CD19-depleted stem cell transplant. This TCR came from a boy younger than two who had a stem cell transplant for acute myeloid leukemia, so the T cells may come from the graft donor. This CDR3 reads CASSRPNSYNEQFF. CDR3 DNA: TGTGCCAGCAGCCGGCCGAACTCCTACAATGAGCAGTTCTTC.